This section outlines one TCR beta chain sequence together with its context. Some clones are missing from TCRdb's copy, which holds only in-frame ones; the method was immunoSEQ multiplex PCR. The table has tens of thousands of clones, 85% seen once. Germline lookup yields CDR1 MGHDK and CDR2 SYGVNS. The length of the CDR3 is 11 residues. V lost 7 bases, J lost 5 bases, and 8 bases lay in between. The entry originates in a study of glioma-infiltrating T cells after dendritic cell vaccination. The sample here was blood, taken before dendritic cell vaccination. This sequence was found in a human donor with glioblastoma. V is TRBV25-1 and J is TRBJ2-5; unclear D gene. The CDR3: CASTTSETQYF. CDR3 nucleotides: TGTGCCAGCACCACGAGCGAGACCCAGTACTTC.